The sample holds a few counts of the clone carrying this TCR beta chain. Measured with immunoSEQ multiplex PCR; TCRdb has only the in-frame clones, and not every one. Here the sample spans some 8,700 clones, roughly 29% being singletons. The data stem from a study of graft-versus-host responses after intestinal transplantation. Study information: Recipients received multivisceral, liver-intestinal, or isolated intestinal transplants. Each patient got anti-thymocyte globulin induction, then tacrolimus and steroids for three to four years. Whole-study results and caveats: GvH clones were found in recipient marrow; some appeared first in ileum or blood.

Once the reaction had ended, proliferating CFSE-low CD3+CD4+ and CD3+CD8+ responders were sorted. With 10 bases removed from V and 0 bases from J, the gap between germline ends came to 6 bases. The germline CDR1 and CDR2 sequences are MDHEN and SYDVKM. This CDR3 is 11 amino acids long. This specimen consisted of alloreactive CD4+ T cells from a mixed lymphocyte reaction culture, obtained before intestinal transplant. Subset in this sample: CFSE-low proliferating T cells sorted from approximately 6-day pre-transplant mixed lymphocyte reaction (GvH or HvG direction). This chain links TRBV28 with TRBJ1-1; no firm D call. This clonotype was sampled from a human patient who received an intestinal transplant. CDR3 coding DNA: TGTGCCATTTTAATGAACACTGAAGCTTTCTTT. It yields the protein CAILMNTEAFF.